The T cell receptor beta chain described here comes from a study of blood T cell repertoires in COVID-19. Study context: There were acute and convalescent COVID-19 samples, and they came from the United States, Italy and Spain. In each case, the material was cDNA or gDNA derived from T cells, B-cell-depleted T cells, or PBMCs.

Germline V gene sequence: CDR1 MNHNS, CDR2 SASEGT. V lost 3 bases to trimming and J lost 1 base; unmatched junction nucleotides: 11. The CDR3 consists of 18 residues. Per the original methods: Amplification of reference gene primers was used by the study to estimate nucleated cell counts. Only in-frame clones appear in the TCRdb table, and some are missing; sequencing was by immunoSEQ multiplex PCR. V and J calls and clone size are those listed in that table; D and trimming were worked out from the DNA. The sample yields around 110,000 clones, just over 90% seen once. V usage is TRBV6-1 and J usage is TRBJ2-5; 10 bases agree with TRBD2. The source of this sequence is a human donor with active COVID-19. The donor label of this sample is uncertain. The sequenced sample consisted of peripheral blood. DNA for the CDR3: TGTGCCAGCAGTGATGCGGTAGCGGGGGGCTCCATCCAAGAGACCCAGTACTTC. Residues: CASSDAVAGGSIQETQYF.